This paragraph reports one TCR beta chain. The antigen is not known. Time point of the sample: cycle 4 day 1 (C4D1), after five to seven weeks of nivolumab. Every patient was affected by relapse after autologous stem cell transplantation, while exposure to brentuximab vedotin was not uniform. Relapsed/refractory classical Hodgkin lymphoma patients had complete, partial or progressive responses. This sample is part of a study of PD-1 blockade in classical Hodgkin lymphoma. Findings and caveats of the study: Significant TCR diversity gains by C4D1 occurred in CD4+ but not CD8+ cells. Causes of the repertoire differences remain undefined, possibly disease activity or prior therapy. Newly diagnosed patients reportedly had lower baseline TCR diversity than healthy donors.

Libraries were prepared by immunoSEQ multiplex PCR; TCRdb keeps only in-frame clonotypes and omits some of them. The sample yields under 35,000 clones, 72% seen once. CDR3 length: 15 residues. The germline V gene encodes CDR1 LNHDA and CDR2 SQIVND (reference sequence). The trim removed 6 bases at V and 7 bases at J, leaving 12 bases unmatched. J is TRBJ1-5 and V is TRBV19; 7 bases match TRBD1. The sample was peripheral blood mononuclear cells (PBMCs), taken before the fourth cycle of nivolumab. This receptor was obtained from a human donor with classical Hodgkin lymphoma. The CDR3 sequence: CASSERQGVEQPQHF. The CDR3 bases are TGTGCCAGTAGCGAGCGACAGGGCGTTGAACAGCCCCAGCATTTT.